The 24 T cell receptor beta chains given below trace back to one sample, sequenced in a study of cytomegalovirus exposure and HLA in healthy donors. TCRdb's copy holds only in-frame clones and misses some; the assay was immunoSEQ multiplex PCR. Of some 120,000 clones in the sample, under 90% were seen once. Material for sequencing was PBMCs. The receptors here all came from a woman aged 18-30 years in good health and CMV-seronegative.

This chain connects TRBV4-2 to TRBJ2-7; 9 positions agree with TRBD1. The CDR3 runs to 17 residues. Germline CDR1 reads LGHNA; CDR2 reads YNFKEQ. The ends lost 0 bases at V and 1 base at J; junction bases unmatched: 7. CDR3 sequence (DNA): TGTGCCAGCAGCCAAGAAGGGACCGGGACAGGGTCCTACGAGCAGTACTTC. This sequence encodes CASSQEGTGTGSYEQYF.

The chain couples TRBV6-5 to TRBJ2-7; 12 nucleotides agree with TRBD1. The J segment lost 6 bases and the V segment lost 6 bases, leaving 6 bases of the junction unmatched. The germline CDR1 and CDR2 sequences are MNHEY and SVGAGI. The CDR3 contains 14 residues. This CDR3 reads CASSSGTGGGEQYF. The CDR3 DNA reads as TGTGCCAGCAGCTCCGGGACAGGGGGCGGCGAGCAGTACTTC.

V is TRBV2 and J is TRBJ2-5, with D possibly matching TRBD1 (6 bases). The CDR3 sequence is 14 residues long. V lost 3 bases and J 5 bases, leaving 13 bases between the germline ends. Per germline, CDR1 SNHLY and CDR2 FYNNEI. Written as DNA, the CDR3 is TGTGCCAGCAGTGACGGGGACACTAGGGAGACCCAGTACTTC. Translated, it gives CASSDGDTRETQYF. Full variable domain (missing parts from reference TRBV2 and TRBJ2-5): EPEVTQTPSHQVTQMGQEVILRCVPISNHLYFYWYRQILGQKVEFLVSFYNNEISEKSEIFDDQFSVERPDGSNFTLKIRSTKLEDSAMYFCASSDGDTRETQYFGPGTRLLVL.

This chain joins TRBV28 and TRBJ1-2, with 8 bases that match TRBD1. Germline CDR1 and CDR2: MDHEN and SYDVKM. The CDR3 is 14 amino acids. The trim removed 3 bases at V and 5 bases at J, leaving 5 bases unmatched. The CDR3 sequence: CASSFYGQGYGYTF. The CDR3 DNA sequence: TGTGCCAGCAGTTTCTACGGACAGGGTTATGGCTACACCTTC.

The CDR3 loop reads CAWSVLSFEQFF. In DNA, the CDR3 is TGTGCCTGGAGTGTACTAAGTTTTGAGCAGTTCTTC. The rearrangement joins TRBV30 to TRBJ2-1, with D unresolved. The CDR3 is made up of 12 amino acids. Germline CDR1 is GTSNPN and CDR2 is SVGIG (reference sequence). V was trimmed by 0 bases and J by 9 bases, leaving 9 bases between them.

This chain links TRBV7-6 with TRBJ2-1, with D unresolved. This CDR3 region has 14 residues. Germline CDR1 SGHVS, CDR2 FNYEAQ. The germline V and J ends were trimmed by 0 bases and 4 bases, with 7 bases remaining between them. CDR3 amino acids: CASSLAGVYNEQFF. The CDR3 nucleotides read TGTGCCAGCAGCTTAGCTGGAGTATACAATGAGCAGTTCTTC. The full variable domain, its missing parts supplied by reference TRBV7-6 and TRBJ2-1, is GAGVSQSPRYKVTKRGQDVALRCDPISGHVSLYWYRQALGQGPEFLTYFNYEAQQDKSGLPNDRFSAERPEGSISTLTIQRTEQRDSAMYRCASSLAGVYNEQFFGPGTRLTVL.

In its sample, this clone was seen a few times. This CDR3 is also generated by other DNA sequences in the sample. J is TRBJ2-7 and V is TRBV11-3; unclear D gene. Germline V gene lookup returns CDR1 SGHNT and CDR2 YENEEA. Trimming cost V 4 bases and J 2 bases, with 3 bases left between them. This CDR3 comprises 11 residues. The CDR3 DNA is TGTGCCAGCAGCTCCACCTACGAGCAGTACTTC. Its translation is CASSSTYEQYF.

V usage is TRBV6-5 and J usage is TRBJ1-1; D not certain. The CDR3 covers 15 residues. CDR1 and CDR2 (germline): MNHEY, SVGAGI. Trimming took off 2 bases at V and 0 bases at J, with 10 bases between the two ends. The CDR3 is CASSYARLLNTEAFF. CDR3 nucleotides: TGTGCCAGCAGTTACGCTCGACTCCTGAACACTGAAGCTTTCTTT.

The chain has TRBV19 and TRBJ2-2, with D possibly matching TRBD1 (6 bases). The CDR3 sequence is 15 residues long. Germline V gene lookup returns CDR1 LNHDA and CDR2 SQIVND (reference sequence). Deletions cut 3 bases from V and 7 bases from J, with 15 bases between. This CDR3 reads CASSIRPGVDGELFF. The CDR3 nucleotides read TGTGCCAGTAGTATTAGACCAGGGGTGGACGGGGAGCTGTTTTTT.

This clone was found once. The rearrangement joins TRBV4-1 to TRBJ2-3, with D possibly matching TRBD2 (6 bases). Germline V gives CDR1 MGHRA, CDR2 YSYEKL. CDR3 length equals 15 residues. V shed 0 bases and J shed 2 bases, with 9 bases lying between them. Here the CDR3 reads CASSQELRDTDTQYF. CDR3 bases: TGCGCCAGCAGCCAAGAACTGCGGGACACAGATACGCAGTATTTT.

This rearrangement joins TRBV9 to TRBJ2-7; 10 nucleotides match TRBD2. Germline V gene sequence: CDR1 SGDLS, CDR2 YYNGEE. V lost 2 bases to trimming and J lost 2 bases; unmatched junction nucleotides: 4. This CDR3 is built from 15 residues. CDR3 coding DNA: TGTGCCAGCAGCGTCGGACTAGCGGAAACCTACGAGCAGTACTTC. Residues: CASSVGLAETYEQYF.

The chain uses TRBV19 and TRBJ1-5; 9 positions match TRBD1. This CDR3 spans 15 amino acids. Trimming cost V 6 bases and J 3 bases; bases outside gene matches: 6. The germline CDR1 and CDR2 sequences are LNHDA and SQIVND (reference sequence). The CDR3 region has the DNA TGTGCCAGTAGAGGGACAGGGTCCGCCAATCAGCCCCAGCATTTT. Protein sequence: CASRGTGSANQPQHF.

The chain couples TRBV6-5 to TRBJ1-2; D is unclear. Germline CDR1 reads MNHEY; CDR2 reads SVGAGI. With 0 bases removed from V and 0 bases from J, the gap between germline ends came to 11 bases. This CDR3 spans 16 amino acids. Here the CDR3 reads CASSYSPGTANYGYTF. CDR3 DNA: TGTGCCAGCAGTTACTCGCCAGGCACCGCTAACTATGGCTACACCTTC.

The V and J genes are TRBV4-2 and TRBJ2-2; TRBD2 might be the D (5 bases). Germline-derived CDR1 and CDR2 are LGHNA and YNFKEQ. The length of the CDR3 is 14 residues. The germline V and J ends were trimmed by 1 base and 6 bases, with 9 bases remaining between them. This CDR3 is CASSQAPAAGELFF. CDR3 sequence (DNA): TGTGCCAGCAGCCAAGCTCCAGCGGCCGGGGAGCTGTTTTTT.

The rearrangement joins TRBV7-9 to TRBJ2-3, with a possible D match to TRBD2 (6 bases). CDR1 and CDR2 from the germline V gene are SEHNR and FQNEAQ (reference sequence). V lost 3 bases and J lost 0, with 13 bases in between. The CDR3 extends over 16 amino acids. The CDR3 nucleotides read TGTGCCAGCAGCTTCCTTAGCGGAACAAGCACAGATACGCAGTATTTT. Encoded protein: CASSFLSGTSTDTQYF.

Here the CDR3 DNA reads TGTGCCAGCAGCACACCCCCGGGACAGGGTAACACCGGGGAGCTGTTTTTT. Translating gives CASSTPPGQGNTGELFF. This chain joins TRBV7-9 and TRBJ2-2, with 9 positions matching TRBD1. This CDR3 comprises 17 residues. The trim removed 5 bases at V and 2 bases at J, leaving 9 bases unmatched. The germline V gene has CDR1 SEHNR and CDR2 FQNEAQ (reference sequence).

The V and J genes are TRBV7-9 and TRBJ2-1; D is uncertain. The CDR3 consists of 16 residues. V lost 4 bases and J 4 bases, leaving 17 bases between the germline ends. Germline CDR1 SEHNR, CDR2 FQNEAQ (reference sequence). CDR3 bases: TGTGCCAGCAGCTCAAATCGACTGGGTCGGTACAATGAGCAGTTCTTC. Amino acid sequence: CASSSNRLGRYNEQFF.

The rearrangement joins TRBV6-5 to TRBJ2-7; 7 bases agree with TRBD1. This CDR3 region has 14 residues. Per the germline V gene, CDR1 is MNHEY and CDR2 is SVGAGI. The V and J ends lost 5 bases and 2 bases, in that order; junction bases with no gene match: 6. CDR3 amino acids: CASSPRQGPYEQYF. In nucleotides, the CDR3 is TGTGCCAGCAGTCCGCGACAGGGCCCCTACGAGCAGTACTTC.

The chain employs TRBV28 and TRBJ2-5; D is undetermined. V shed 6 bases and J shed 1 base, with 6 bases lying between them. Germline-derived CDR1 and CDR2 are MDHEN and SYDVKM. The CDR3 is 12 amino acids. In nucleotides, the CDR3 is TGTGCCAGCAGGCGGTCCCAAGAGACCCAGTACTTC. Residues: CASRRSQETQYF.

The chain's CDR3 is CASSTGTQYF. The DNA for the CDR3 is TGTGCCAGCAGCACAGGGACGCAGTATTTT. The J gene is TRBJ2-3, the V gene TRBV5-6, with D perhaps TRBD1 (6 bases). CDR3 length: 10 residues. CDR1 and CDR2 (germline): SGHDT, YYEEEE. Trimming removed 4 bases at V and 9 bases at J, with 6 bases between.

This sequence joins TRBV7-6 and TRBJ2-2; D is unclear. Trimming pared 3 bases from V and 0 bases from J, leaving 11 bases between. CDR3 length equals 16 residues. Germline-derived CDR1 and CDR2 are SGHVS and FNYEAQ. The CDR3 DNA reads TGTGCCAGCAGCTTGAATGGCGGATCGAACACCGGGGAGCTGTTTTTT. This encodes CASSLNGGSNTGELFF.

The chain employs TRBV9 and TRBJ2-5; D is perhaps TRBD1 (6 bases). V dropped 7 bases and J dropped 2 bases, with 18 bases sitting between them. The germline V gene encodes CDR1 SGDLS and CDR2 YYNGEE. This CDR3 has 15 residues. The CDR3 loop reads CASGRGGRGQETQYF. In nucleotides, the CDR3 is TGTGCCAGCGGCAGGGGCGGACGGGGACAAGAGACCCAGTACTTC. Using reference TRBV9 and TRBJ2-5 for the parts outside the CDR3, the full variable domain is DSGVTQTPKHLITATGQRVTLRCSPRSGDLSVYWYQQSLDQGLQFLIQYYNGEERAKGNILERFSAQQFPDLHSELNLSSLELGDSALYFCASGRGGRGQETQYFGPGTRLLVL.

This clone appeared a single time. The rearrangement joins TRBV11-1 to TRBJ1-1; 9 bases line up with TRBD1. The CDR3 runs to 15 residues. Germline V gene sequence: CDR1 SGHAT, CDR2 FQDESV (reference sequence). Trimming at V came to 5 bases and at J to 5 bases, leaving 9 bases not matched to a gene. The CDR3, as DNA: TGTGCCAGCAGCGCGGGGACAGGGTTCAGGACTGAAGCTTTCTTT. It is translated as CASSAGTGFRTEAFF.

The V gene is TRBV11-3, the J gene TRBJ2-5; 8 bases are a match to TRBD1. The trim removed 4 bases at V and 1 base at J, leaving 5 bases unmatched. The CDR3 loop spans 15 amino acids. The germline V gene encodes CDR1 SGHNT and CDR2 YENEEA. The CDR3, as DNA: TGTGCCAGCAGCTCGGAGGGACAGGTCCAAGAGACCCAGTACTTC. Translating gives CASSSEGQVQETQYF.